This T cell receptor beta chain was recovered during a study of response to subunit inactivated influenza vaccine. Study-wide points: It was the authors' suggestion that each seasonal influenza vaccination recruits few new T cells.

A word on this clonotype: Its antigen remains unidentified.

TCRdb called the RT-PCR reads again in MiXCR, with one record for every CDR3 protein. Of about 540,000 distinct CDR3 sequences in the sample, 11% to 15% were seen once. The CDR3 covers 15 residues. CDR1 is SGHRS and CDR2 is YFSETQ in the germline V gene. V lost 4 bases and J lost 5, with 16 bases in between. Source: PBMCs from blood, taken roughly 13 days after vaccination. V and J are TRBV5-1 and TRBJ1-3, with D perhaps TRBD1 (5 bases). The sequence was collected from a man in his forties or fifties who received an inactivated influenza vaccine. The CDR3 region is CASSGLQDNRNTIYF. The CDR3 DNA reads TGCGCCAGCAGCGGGCTTCAGGACAACCGAAACACCATATATTTT.